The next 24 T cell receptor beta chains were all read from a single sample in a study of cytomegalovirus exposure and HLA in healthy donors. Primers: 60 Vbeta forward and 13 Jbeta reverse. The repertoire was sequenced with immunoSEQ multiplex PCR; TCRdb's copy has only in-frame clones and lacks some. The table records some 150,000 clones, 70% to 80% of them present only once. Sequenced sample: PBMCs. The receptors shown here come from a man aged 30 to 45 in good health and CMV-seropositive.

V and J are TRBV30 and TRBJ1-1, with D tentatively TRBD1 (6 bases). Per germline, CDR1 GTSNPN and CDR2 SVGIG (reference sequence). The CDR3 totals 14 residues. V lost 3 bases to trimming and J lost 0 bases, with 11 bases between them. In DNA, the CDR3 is TGTGCCTGGAGAACCGACAGGATGAACACTGAAGCTTTCTTT. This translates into CAWRTDRMNTEAFF. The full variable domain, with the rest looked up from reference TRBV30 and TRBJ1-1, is SQTIHQWPATLVQPVGSPLSLECTVEGTSNPNLYWYRQAAGRGLQLLFYSVGIGQISSEVPQNLSASRPQDRQFILSSKKLLLSDSGFYLCAWRTDRMNTEAFFGQGTRLTVV.

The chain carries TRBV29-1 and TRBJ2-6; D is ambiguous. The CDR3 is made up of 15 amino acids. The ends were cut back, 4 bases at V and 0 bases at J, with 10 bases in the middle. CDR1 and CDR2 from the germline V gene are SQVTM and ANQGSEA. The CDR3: CSVVWPSSGANVLTF. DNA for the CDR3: TGCAGCGTTGTTTGGCCTTCCTCTGGGGCCAACGTCCTGACTTTC.

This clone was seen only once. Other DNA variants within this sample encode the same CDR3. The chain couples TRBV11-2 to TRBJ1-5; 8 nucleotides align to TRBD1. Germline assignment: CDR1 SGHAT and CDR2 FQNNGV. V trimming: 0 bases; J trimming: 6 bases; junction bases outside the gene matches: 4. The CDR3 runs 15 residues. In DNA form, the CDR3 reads TGTGCCAGCAGCTTAGATCGACAGGGGAGTCAGCCCCAGCATTTT. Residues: CASSLDRQGSQPQHF. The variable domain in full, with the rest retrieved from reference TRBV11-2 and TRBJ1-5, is EAGVAQSPRYKIIEKRQSVAFWCNPISGHATLYWYQQILGQGPKLLIQFQNNGVVDDSQLPKDRFSAERLKGVDSTLKIQPAKLEDSAVYLCASSLDRQGSQPQHFGDGTRLSIL.

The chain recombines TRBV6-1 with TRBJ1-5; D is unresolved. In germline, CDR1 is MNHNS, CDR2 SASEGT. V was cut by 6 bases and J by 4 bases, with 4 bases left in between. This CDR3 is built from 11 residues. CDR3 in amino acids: CASRQNQPQHF. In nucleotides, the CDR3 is TGTGCCAGCAGACAAAATCAGCCCCAGCATTTT.

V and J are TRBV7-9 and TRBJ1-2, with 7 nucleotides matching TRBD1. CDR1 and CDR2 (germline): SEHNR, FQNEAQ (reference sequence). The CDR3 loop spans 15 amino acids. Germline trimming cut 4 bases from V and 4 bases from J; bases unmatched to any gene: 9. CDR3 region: CASSSQGGAGYGYTF. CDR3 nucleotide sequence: TGTGCCAGCAGCTCCCAGGGGGGCGCGGGCTATGGCTACACCTTC.

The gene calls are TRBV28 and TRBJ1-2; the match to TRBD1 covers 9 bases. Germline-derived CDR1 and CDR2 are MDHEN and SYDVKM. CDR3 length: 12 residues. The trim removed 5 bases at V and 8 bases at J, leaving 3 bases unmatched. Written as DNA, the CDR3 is TGTGCCAGCAGTGTAACAGGGGGCGGCTACACCTTC. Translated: CASSVTGGGYTF.

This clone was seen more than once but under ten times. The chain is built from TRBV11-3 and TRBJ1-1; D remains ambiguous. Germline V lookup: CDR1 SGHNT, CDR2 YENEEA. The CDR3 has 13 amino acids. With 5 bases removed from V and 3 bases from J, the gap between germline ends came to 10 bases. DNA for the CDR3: TGTGCCAGCAGCAAGAGGGAAGACACTGAAGCTTTCTTT. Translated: CASSKREDTEAFF.

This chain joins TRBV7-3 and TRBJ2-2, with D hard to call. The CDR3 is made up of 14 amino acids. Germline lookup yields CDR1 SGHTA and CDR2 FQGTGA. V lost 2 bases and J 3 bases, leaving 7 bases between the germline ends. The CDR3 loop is CASSLDSYTGELFF. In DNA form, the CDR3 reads TGTGCCAGCAGCTTAGACTCTTACACCGGGGAGCTGTTTTTT.

CDR3 bases: TGTGCCAGCAGCCAAGCCGCCGCGAGGCCCCAGCATTTT. This translates into CASSQAAARPQHF. The V and J genes are TRBV4-2 and TRBJ1-5; no clear D. Germline V CDR1 and CDR2: LGHNA, YNFKEQ. Trimming pared 1 base from V and 9 bases from J, leaving 10 bases between. CDR3 length: 13 residues.

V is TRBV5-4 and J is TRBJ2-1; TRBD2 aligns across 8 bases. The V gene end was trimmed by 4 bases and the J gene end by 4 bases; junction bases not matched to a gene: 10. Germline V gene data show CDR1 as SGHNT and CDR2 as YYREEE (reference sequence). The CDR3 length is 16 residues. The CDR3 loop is CASSTKSGGIYNEQFF. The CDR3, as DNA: TGTGCCAGCAGCACAAAAAGCGGGGGAATATACAATGAGCAGTTCTTC.

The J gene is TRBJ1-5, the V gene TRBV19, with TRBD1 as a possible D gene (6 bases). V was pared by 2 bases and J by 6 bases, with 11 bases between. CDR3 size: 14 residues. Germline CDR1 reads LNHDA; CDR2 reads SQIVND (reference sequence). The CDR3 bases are TGTGCCAGTAGTATAACAGGGATGGGTCAGCCCCAGCATTTT. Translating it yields CASSITGMGQPQHF.

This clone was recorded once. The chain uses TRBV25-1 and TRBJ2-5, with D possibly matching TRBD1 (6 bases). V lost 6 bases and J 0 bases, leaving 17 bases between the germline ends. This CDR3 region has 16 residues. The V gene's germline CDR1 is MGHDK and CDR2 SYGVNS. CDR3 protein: CASSSPLGQYQETQYF. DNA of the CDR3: TGTGCCAGCAGCAGCCCCCTCGGACAGTACCAAGAGACCCAGTACTTC. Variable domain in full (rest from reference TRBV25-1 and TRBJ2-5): EADIYQTPRYLVIGTGKKITLECSQTMGHDKMYWYQQDPGMELHLIHYSYGVNSTEKGDLSSESTVSRIRTEHFPLTLESARPSHTSQYLCASSSPLGQYQETQYFGPGTRLLVL.

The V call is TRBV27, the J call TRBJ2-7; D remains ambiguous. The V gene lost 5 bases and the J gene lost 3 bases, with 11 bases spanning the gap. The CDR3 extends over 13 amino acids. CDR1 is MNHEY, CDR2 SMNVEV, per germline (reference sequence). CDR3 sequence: CASSPAGFYEQYF. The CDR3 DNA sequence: TGTGCCAGCAGTCCAGCAGGATTCTACGAGCAGTACTTC.

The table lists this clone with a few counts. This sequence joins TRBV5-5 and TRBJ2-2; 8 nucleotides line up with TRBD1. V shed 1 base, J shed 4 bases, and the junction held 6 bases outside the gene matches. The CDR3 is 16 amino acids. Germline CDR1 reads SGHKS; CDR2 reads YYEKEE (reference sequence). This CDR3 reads CASSLNQGARTGELFF. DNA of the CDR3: TGTGCCAGCAGCTTGAATCAGGGGGCGCGCACCGGGGAGCTGTTTTTT.

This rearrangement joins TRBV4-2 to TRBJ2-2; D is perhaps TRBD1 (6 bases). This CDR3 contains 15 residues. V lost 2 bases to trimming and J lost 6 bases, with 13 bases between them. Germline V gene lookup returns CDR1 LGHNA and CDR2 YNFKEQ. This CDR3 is CASSQSQGLAGELFF. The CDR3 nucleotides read TGTGCCAGCAGCCAATCACAGGGTTTGGCCGGGGAGCTGTTTTTT.

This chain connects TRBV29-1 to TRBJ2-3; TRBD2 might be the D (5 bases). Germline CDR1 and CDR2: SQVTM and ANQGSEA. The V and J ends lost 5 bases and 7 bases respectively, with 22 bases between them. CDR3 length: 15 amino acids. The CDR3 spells CSVSDPRRVTNTQYF. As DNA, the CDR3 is TGCAGCGTTAGTGATCCCCGGCGGGTGACGAATACGCAGTATTTT.

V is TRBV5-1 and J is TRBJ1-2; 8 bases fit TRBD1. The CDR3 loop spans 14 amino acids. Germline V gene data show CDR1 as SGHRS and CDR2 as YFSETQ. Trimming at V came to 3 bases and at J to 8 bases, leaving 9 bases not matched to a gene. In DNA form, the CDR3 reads TGCGCCAGCAGCTGGACAGGGACCGCAGAAGGCTACACCTTC. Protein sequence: CASSWTGTAEGYTF.

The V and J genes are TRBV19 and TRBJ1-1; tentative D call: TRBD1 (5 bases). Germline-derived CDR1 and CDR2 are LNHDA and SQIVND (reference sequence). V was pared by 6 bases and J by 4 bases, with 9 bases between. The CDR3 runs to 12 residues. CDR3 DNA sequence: TGTGCCAGTAGAGTCGGGGGCACTGAAGCTTTCTTT. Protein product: CASRVGGTEAFF.

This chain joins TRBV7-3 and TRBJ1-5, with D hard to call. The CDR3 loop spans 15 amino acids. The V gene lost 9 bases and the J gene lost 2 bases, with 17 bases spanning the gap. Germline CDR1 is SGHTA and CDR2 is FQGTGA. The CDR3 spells CASRRRPGGNQPQHF. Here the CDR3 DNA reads TGTGCCAGTCGGAGGCGGCCCGGGGGCAATCAGCCCCAGCATTTT.

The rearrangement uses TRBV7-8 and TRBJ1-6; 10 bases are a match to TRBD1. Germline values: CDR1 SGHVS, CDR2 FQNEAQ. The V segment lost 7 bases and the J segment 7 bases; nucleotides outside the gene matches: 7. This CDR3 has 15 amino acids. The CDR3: CASTPGGQGNSPLHF. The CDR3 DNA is TGTGCCAGCACCCCGGGGGGACAGGGGAATTCACCCCTCCACTTT.

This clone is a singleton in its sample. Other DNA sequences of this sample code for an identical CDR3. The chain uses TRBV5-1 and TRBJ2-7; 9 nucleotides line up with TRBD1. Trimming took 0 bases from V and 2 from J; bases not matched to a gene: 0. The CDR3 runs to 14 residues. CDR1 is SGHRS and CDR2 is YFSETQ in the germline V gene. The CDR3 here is CASSLGQGAYEQYF. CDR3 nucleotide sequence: TGCGCCAGCAGCTTGGGACAGGGGGCCTACGAGCAGTACTTC.

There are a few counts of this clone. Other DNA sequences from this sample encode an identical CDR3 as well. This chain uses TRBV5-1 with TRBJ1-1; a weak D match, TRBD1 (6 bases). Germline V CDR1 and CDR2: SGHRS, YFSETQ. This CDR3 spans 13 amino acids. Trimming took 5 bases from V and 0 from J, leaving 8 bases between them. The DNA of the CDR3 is TGCGCCAGCAGTCAGGGGCTGAACACTGAAGCTTTCTTT. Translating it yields CASSQGLNTEAFF.

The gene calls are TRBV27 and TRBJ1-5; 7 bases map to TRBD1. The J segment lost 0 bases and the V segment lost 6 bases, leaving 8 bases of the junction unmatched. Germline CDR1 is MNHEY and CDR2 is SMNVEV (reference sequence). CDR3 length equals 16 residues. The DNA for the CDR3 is TGTGCCAGCAGCCCTGACAGGGCGTATAGCAATCAGCCCCAGCATTTT. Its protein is CASSPDRAYSNQPQHF.

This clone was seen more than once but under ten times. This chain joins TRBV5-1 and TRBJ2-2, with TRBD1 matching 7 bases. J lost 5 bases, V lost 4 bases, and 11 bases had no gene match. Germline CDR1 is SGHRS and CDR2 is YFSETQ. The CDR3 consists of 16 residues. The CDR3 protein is CASSENPGTETGELFF. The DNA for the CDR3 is TGCGCCAGCAGCGAGAACCCCGGGACAGAAACCGGGGAGCTGTTTTTT.